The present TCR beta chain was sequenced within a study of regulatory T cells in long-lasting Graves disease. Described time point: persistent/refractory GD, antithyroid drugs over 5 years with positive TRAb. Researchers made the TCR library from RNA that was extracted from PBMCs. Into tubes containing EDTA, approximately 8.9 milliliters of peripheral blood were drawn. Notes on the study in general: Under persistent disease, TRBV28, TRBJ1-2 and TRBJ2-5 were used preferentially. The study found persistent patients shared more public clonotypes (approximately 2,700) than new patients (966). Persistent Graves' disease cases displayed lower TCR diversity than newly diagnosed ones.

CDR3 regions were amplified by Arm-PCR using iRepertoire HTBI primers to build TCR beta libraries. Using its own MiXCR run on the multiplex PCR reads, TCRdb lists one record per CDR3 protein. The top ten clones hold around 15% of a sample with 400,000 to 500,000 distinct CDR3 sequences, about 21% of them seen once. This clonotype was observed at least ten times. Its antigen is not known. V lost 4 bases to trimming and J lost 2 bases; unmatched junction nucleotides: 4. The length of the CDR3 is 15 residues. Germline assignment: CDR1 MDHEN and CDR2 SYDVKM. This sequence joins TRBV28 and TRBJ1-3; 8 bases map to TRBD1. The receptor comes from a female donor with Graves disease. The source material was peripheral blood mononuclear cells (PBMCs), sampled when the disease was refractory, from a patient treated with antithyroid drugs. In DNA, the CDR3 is TGTGCCAGCAGTTCGACAGGGGCCCCTGGAAACACCATATATTTT. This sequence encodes CASSSTGAPGNTIYF.